The clone carrying this TCR beta chain was observed once. TCRdb's table, derived via immunoSEQ multiplex PCR, lists solely in-frame clones and lacks some. Here the sample spans around 67,000 clones, 80% to 90% being singletons. The CDR3 length is 13 residues. Trimming pared 3 bases from V and 8 bases from J, leaving 13 bases between. These data belong to a study of blood T cell repertoires in COVID-19. The sample consisted of peripheral blood. The chain is built from TRBV12-3 or TRBV12-4 and TRBJ1-2; D remains ambiguous. This TCR was sampled from a human donor in a cohort sampled during active COVID-19. CDR3 bases: TGTGCCAGCAGTTTTGAGGGTAGGATCGGCTACACCTTC. Protein: CASSFEGRIGYTF.